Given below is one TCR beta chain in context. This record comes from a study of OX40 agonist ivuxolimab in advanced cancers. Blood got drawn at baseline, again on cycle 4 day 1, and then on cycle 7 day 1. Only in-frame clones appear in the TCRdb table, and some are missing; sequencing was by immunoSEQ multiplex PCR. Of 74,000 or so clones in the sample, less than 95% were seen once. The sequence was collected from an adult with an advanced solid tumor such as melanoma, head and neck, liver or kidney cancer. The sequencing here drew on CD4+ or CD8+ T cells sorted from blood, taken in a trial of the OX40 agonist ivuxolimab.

The CDR3 sequence: CASSDGVAEQYF. For the CDR3, the DNA is TGTGCCAGCAGTGATGGCGTAGCCGAGCAGTACTTC. The chain has TRBV6-5 and TRBJ2-7; D not resolved. This CDR3 has 12 residues. V lost 5 bases, J lost 6 bases, and 11 bases lay in between. Per the germline V gene, CDR1 is MNHEY and CDR2 is SVGAGI.